A selection of T cell receptor beta chains follows, all from one sample in a study of blood T cells in healthy people across ages. Each CDR3 protein gets one entry after TCRdb re-called the 5' RACE reads with MiXCR. The sample contains about 1.1 million distinct CDR3 sequences, approximately 38% of which appear only once. Sequenced: blood. These receptors were taken from a man in his late teens or twenties in good health. CDR3s include the opening cysteine and the closing phenylalanine or tryptophan. A D gene is named only where the DNA matches it firmly. Expanded clones are given a class, and other clones once, few, many or no size at all.

j_call	v_call	clone_size	d_call	cdr3_aa	cdr3_nt
TRBJ2-1	TRBV12-5	few	TRBD2	CASGLGLAGFSYNEQFF	TGTGCTAGTGGTTTGGGACTAGCGGGGTTTTCCTACAATGAGCAGTTCTTC
TRBJ2-1	TRBV6-2/TRBV6-3	-	TRBD1	CASKTWQGASSYNEQFF	TGTGCCAGCAAAACATGGCAGGGGGCGAGCTCCTACAATGAGCAGTTCTTC
TRBJ2-7	TRBV9	few	TRBD1	CASRKGPGQLYEQYF	TGTGCCAGCAGGAAAGGACCGGGACAGCTATACGAGCAGTACTTC
TRBJ1-1	TRBV20-1	-	-	CSAIDGQGGYTEAFF	TGCAGTGCTATCGACGGGCAGGGAGGGTACACTGAAGCTTTCTTT
TRBJ1-2	TRBV7-6	few	TRBD1	CASSPRQGRNYGYTF	TGTGCCAGCAGCCCAAGACAGGGTAGGAACTATGGCTACACCTTC
TRBJ2-5	TRBV9	-	-	CASSEGGKLGTQYF	TGTGCCAGCAGCGAGGGAGGAAAGCTAGGGACCCAGTACTTC
TRBJ1-4	TRBV7-2	-	-	CASSLVGDSGEKLFF	TGTGCCAGCAGCTTAGTGGGGGACTCAGGGGAAAAACTGTTTTTT
TRBJ2-7	TRBV7-8	-	-	CASSLSEGAGSYEQYF	TGTGCCAGCAGCTTATCGGAGGGGGCGGGCTCGTACGAGCAGTACTTC
TRBJ2-7	TRBV4-3	-	-	CASSASAGPYEQYF	TGCGCCAGCAGCGCCTCCGCGGGGCCCTACGAGCAGTACTTC
TRBJ2-3	TRBV20-1	-	-	CSASTAPRDTQYF	TGCAGTGCTTCGACGGCTCCGCGGGATACGCAGTATTTT
TRBJ1-5	TRBV27	-	-	CASSQRQGNQPQHF	TGTGCCAGCAGTCAACGACAGGGCAATCAGCCCCAGCATTTT
TRBJ1-6	TRBV4-1	-	-	CASSQDGRLAQVSPLHF	TGCGCCAGCAGCCAAGATGGTAGGCTTGCCCAGGTGTCACCCCTCCACTTT
TRBJ2-2	TRBV6-2/TRBV6-3	-	-	CASSYLTGATNTGELFF	TGTGCCAGCAGTTACTTGACGGGGGCGACGAACACCGGGGAGCTGTTTTTT
TRBJ2-7	TRBV7-2	few	-	CASSLNPGPVSSYEQYF	TGTGCCAGCAGCTTAAACCCTGGGCCAGTGAGCTCCTACGAGCAGTACTTC
TRBJ2-4	TRBV15	-	-	CATALSKNIQYF	TGCGCCACGGCCCTGAGCAAAAACATTCAGTACTTC
TRBJ1-5	TRBV20-1	-	TRBD1	CSATITGGGGYTQPQHF	TGCAGTGCTACAATCACAGGGGGCGGGGGTTATACTCAGCCCCAGCATTTT
TRBJ2-5	TRBV20-1	many	-	CSASSGAQETQYF	TGCAGTGCTAGTAGTGGGGCGCAAGAGACCCAGTACTTC